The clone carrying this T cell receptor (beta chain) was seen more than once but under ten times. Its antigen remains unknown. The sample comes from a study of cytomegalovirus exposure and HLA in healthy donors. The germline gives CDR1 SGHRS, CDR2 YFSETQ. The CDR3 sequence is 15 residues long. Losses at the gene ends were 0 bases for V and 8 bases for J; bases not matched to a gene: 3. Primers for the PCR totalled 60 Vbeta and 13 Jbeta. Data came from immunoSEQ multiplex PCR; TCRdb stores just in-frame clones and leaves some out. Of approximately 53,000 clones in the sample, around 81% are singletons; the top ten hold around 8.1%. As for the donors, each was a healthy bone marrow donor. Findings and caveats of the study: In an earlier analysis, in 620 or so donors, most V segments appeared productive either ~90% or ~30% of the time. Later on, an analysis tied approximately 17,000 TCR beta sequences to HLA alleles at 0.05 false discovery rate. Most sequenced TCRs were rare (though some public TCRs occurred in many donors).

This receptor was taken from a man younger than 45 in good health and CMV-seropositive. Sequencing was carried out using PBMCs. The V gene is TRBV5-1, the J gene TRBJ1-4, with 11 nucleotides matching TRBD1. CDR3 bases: TGCGCCAGCAGCTTGGAAGGACAGGGGGCCGAAAAACTGTTTTTT. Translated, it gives CASSLEGQGAEKLFF.